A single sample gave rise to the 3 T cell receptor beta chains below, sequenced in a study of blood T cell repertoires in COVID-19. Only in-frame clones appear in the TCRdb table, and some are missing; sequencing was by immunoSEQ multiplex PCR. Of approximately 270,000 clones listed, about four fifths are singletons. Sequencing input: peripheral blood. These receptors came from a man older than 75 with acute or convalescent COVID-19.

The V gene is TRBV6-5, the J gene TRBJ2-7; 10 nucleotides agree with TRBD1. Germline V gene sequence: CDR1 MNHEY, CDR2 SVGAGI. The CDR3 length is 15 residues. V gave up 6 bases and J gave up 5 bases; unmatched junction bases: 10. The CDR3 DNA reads TGTGCCAGCAGGTTCCCGGGACAGGGGCTCGACGAGCAGTACTTC. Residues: CASRFPGQGLDEQYF.

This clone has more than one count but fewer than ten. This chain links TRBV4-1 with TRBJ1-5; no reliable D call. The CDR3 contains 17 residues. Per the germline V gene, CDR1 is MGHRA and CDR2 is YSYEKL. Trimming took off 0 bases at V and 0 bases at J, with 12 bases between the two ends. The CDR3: CASSQELKTYSNQPQHF. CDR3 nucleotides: TGCGCCAGCAGCCAAGAATTGAAGACTTATAGCAATCAGCCCCAGCATTTT.

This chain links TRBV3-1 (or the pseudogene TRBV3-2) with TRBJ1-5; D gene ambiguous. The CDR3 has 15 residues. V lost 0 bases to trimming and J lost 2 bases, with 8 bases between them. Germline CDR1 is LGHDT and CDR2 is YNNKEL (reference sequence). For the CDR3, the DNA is TGTGCCAGCAGCCAAGATTTACAGCGCAATCAGCCCCAGCATTTT. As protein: CASSQDLQRNQPQHF.